The sequence of this T cell receptor beta chain was determined in a study of T-cell reconstitution after alpha-beta-depleted transplantation in children. Study conclusions and caveats: In some patients, recipient T cells and intrathymic progenitors surviving conditioning explained high day-60 diversity. There were reportedly several hundred expanded graft clones from which alpha-beta T cells came about two months after transplant. The authors attributed T-cell counts and diversity one year after transplant mostly to newly produced T cells.

The CDR3 covers 17 residues. The table lists this clonotype with a few counts. Its specificity is not known. As it was prepared, the TCRbeta library received unique molecular identifiers. MiXCR was run by TCRdb on the PCR reads, yielding one entry per CDR3 protein. Among roughly 670,000 distinct CDR3 sequences listed, roughly 14% were seen once. This specimen was PBMCs, taken before TCRalphabeta/CD19-depleted stem cell transplant. V is TRBV21-1 and J is TRBJ1-5. TRBV21-1 is a recognized pseudogene. The sequence derives from a girl aged 2 to 10 with congenital amegakaryocytic thrombocytopenia, due to receive a stem cell transplant. This chain's CDR3 is CASSKVRRSNRNQPQHF. As DNA, the CDR3 is TGTGCCAGCAGCAAAGTAAGGCGATCTAATAGGAATCAGCCCCAGCATTTT.